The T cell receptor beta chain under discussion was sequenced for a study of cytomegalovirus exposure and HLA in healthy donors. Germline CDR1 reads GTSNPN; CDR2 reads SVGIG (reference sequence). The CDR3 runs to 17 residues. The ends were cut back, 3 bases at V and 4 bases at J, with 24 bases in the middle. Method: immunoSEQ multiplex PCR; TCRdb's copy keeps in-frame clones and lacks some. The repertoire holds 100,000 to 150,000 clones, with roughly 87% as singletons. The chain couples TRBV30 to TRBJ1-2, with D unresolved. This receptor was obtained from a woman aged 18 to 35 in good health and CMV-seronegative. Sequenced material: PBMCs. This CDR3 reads CAWSVATWAASSYGYTF. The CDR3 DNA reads TGTGCCTGGAGCGTGGCAACTTGGGCAGCCTCCAGCTATGGCTACACCTTC.